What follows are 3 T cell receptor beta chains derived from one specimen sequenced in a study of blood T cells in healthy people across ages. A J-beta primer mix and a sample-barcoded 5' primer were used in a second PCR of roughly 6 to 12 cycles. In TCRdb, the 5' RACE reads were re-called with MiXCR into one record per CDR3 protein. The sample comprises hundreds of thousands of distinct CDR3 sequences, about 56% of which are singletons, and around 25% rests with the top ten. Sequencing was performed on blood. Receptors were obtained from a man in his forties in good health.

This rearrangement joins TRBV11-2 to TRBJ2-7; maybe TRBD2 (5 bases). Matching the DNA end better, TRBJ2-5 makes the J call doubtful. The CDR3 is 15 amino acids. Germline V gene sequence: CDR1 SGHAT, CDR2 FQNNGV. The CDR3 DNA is TGTGCCAGCAGCACCCCGAGGGCTCCGGGAGAGACCCAGTACTTC. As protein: CASSTPRAPGETQYF.

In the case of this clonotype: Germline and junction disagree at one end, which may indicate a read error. CDR3 sequence: CASGQVSGGGTGGLFF. The CDR3 bases are TGTGCCAGCGGCCAAGTTAGCGGGGGAGGTACCGGGGGGCTGTTTTTT. The chain is built from TRBV7-2 and TRBJ2-2; 9 positions match TRBD2. CDR3 size: 16 residues. Germline CDR1 and CDR2: SGHTA and FQGNSA.

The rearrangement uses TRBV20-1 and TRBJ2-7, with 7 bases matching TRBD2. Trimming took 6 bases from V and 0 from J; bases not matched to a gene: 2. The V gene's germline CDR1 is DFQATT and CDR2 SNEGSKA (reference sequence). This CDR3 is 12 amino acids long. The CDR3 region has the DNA TGCAGTGCGGGGGGGTTCTCCTACGAGCAGTACTTC. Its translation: CSAGGFSYEQYF.